This passage covers 8 T cell receptor beta chains from one sample sequenced in a study of shared clonotypes between healthy human individuals. Some clones are missing from TCRdb's copy, which holds only in-frame ones; the method was immunoSEQ multiplex PCR. The sample records 2 million to 3 million clones, under 95% being singletons. Source material: naive CD4+ T cells from PBMCs. Subset here: CD45RA+ positively selected. The origin of the receptors is a man in his late teens or twenties in good health. Some clones in this sample may be carry-over from other donors' samples.

This clone has a single count. V and J are TRBV18 and TRBJ2-3, with D tentatively TRBD2 (6 bases). This CDR3 contains 15 residues. The germline V and J ends were trimmed by 2 bases and 3 bases, with 12 bases remaining between them. Germline CDR1 reads KGHSH; CDR2 reads LQKENI. This CDR3 is CASSPGGGPTDTQYF. In nucleotides, the CDR3 is TGTGCCAGCTCACCAGGCGGAGGGCCTACAGATACGCAGTATTTT.

The V and J genes are TRBV28 and TRBJ2-1, with 8 bases identical to TRBD2. CDR1 is MDHEN and CDR2 is SYDVKM in the germline V gene. This CDR3 comprises 17 residues. The V segment lost 5 bases and the J segment 4 bases; nucleotides outside the gene matches: 13. DNA for the CDR3: TGTGCCAGCAGTCCCCTAGTCTACGGGAGGGGTTACAATGAGCAGTTCTTC. Its translation: CASSPLVYGRGYNEQFF. The entire variable domain, with the rest obtained from reference TRBV28 and TRBJ2-1, is as follows: DVKVTQSSRYLVKRTGEKVFLECVQDMDHENMFWYRQDPGLGLRLIYFSYDVKMKEKGDIPEGYSVSREKKERFSLILESASTNQTSMYLCASSPLVYGRGYNEQFFGPGTRLTVL.

The chain joins TRBV9 to TRBJ2-5, with TRBD2 matching over 7 bases. V shed 3 bases, J shed 4 bases, and the junction held 18 bases outside the gene matches. The CDR3 is 18 amino acids. Germline CDR1 SGDLS, CDR2 YYNGEE. The CDR3 DNA sequence: TGTGCCAGCAGCGGAGCGGAGGGGAGGGAAGGGTGGCGAGAGACCCAGTACTTC. Translation gives CASSGAEGREGWRETQYF. Full variable domain (outside the CDR3, taken from reference TRBV9 and TRBJ2-5): DSGVTQTPKHLITATGQRVTLRCSPRSGDLSVYWYQQSLDQGLQFLIQYYNGEERAKGNILERFSAQQFPDLHSELNLSSLELGDSALYFCASSGAEGREGWRETQYFGPGTRLLVL.

The rearrangement links TRBV2 to TRBJ2-2, with TRBD1 identical over 9 bases. Trimming removed 8 bases from V and 6 bases from J; junction bases left unmatched: 10. Germline CDR1 SNHLY, CDR2 FYNNEI. This CDR3 contains 15 residues. Written as DNA, the CDR3 is TGTGCCAGCGTGGGACAGGGAAAATTTGCCGGGGAGCTGTTTTTT. Protein: CASVGQGKFAGELFF.

This chain links TRBV12-5 with TRBJ1-1; TRBD1 matches at 10 bases. The J segment lost 4 bases and the V segment lost 6 bases, leaving 8 bases of the junction unmatched. Germline V lookup: CDR1 LGHNT, CDR2 FRNRAP. CDR3 length: 15 residues. DNA for the CDR3: TGTGCTAGTGGGCCTACCGGGACAGGGGTCACTGAAGCTTTCTTT. It yields the protein CASGPTGTGVTEAFF.

The rearrangement joins TRBV19 to TRBJ1-1; no reliable D call. Trimming removed 7 bases from V and 4 bases from J, with 10 bases in between. The germline CDR1 and CDR2 sequences are LNHDA and SQIVND (reference sequence). The CDR3 extends over 12 amino acids. The CDR3 sequence is CASTDSGTEAFF. The CDR3, as DNA: TGTGCCAGTACAGACTCGGGCACTGAAGCTTTCTTT.

The CDR3 sequence: CASSYLGGEQFF. For the CDR3, the DNA is TGTGCCAGCAGCTATCTAGGGGGTGAGCAGTTCTTC. The rearrangement links TRBV28 to TRBJ2-1, with a possible D match to TRBD1 (6 bases). Germline CDR1 is MDHEN and CDR2 is SYDVKM. The CDR3 contains 12 residues. Trimming took off 6 bases at V and 9 bases at J, with 12 bases between the two ends. The whole variable domain, remainder taken from reference TRBV28 and TRBJ2-1, is DVKVTQSSRYLVKRTGEKVFLECVQDMDHENMFWYRQDPGLGLRLIYFSYDVKMKEKGDIPEGYSVSREKKERFSLILESASTNQTSMYLCASSYLGGEQFFGPGTRLTVL.

The rearrangement joins TRBV2 to TRBJ2-5; D remains ambiguous. The V gene's germline CDR1 is SNHLY and CDR2 FYNNEI. The CDR3 loop spans 13 amino acids. V lost 5 bases to trimming and J lost 9 bases, with 16 bases between them. CDR3 protein: CASSWAPPGPQYF. The CDR3 nucleotides are TGTGCCAGCAGTTGGGCCCCCCCCGGGCCCCAGTACTTC.